The present T cell receptor (beta chain) was sequenced within a study of blood T cell repertoires in COVID-19. Study information: The United States, Italy and Spain were the sources of the acute and convalescent COVID-19 samples. T cells, B-cell-depleted T cells, or PBMCs provided the cDNA or gDNA that served as material.

Per the authors' pipeline: The authors estimated nucleated cell counts from reference gene primer amplification. The protocol was immunoSEQ multiplex PCR, while the TCRdb copy is restricted to in-frame clones and leaves out a portion. The D gene and trimming were derived from the DNA, and the V and J assignments and clone size from that table. Here the sample spans more than 95,000 clones, over 70% being singletons. Trimming pared 3 bases from V and 8 bases from J, leaving 5 bases between. The CDR3 is 11 residues long. Germline loops: CDR1 SNHLY, CDR2 FYNNEI. This chain joins TRBV2 and TRBJ2-1; no clear D. The origin of this receptor is a man older than 75 with active or convalescent COVID-19. The specimen was peripheral blood. The CDR3 loop reads CASSEAYEQFF. CDR3 DNA: TGTGCCAGCAGTGAGGCTTATGAGCAGTTCTTC.